The 8 T cell receptor beta chains reported below all come from one sample, sequenced in a study of radiotherapy plus CTLA-4 blockade in lung cancer. Using immunoSEQ multiplex PCR, the repertoire was profiled, and TCRdb retains in-frame clones only, with some absent. The profile covers about 39,000 clones, with about four fifths appearing a single time and roughly a quarter taken by the ten largest. The specimen comprised peripheral blood, sampled from a patient treated with radiotherapy plus ipilimumab. These receptors were collected from a human donor with non-small cell lung cancer that progressed on radiotherapy plus ipilimumab.

The V and J genes are TRBV19 and TRBJ2-3; possible D gene TRBD1, 5 bases. V gave up 3 bases and J gave up 1 base, with 11 bases separating them. The CDR3 is made up of 15 amino acids. Germline loops: CDR1 LNHDA, CDR2 SQIVND (reference sequence). The CDR3 coding sequence is TGTGCCAGTAGTATGGGCAGGGTCGGCACAGATACGCAGTATTTT. Its translation: CASSMGRVGTDTQYF.

This clone was detected a few times. This chain joins TRBV6-1 and TRBJ2-5; D possibly corresponds to TRBD2 (6 bases). The CDR3 contains 15 residues. Germline CDR1 and CDR2: MNHNS and SASEGT. V lost 1 base to trimming and J lost 2 bases, with 11 bases between them. The CDR3: CASSEVPGAQETQYF. The CDR3 DNA sequence: TGTGCCAGCAGTGAAGTCCCGGGAGCACAAGAGACCCAGTACTTC.

The chain uses TRBV4-3 and TRBJ2-7; TRBD2 is a possible D gene (6 bases). V was pared by 1 base and J by 7 bases, with 14 bases between. CDR1 and CDR2 (germline): LGHNA, YSLEER. The CDR3 covers 14 residues. CDR3 amino acids: CASSQGRDGGEQYF. DNA of the CDR3: TGCGCCAGCAGCCAAGGGAGGGACGGCGGGGAGCAGTACTTC.

V and J are TRBV11-2 and TRBJ1-3, with a possible D match to TRBD1 (5 bases). The CDR3 is 15 amino acids. Germline V CDR1 and CDR2: SGHAT, FQNNGV. Deletions cut 0 bases from V and 4 bases from J, with 10 bases between. The CDR3 here is CASSLDRWGGNTIYF. The CDR3 DNA sequence: TGTGCCAGCAGCTTAGATCGATGGGGCGGAAACACCATATATTTT.

As regards this clone: The same CDR3 arises from other DNA sequences in this sample as well. The V call is TRBV9, the J call TRBJ1-2; D is uncertain. CDR3 size: 15 residues. Germline V gives CDR1 SGDLS, CDR2 YYNGEE. The germline V and J ends were trimmed by 0 bases and 0 bases, with 9 bases remaining between them. The CDR3 region is CASSVAGEANYGYTF. The CDR3 bases are TGTGCCAGCAGCGTAGCTGGAGAAGCTAACTATGGCTACACCTTC.

The CDR3 here is CASSSSGSSYNEQFF. The CDR3 bases are TGTGCCAGCAGCTCAAGCGGAAGCTCCTACAATGAGCAGTTCTTC. The J gene is TRBJ2-1, the V gene TRBV6-5; maybe TRBD2 (5 bases). Trimming pared 6 bases from V and 0 bases from J, leaving 12 bases between. The V gene's germline CDR1 is MNHEY and CDR2 SVGAGI. The CDR3 sequence is 15 residues long.

The gene calls are TRBV7-2 and TRBJ2-7; tentatively, D is TRBD1 (5 bases). This CDR3 has 14 residues. The germline V and J ends were trimmed by 2 bases and 2 bases, with 10 bases remaining between them. Germline CDR1 reads SGHTA; CDR2 reads FQGNSA. CDR3 sequence reads: CASSLWAGTYEQYF. The CDR3 bases are TGTGCCAGCAGCTTATGGGCAGGGACCTACGAGCAGTACTTC.

Only a few counts were recorded for this clone. J is TRBJ2-2 and V is TRBV2; D is ambiguous. The V end was cut by 7 bases, the J end by 3 bases, with 12 bases between. Germline CDR1 is SNHLY and CDR2 is FYNNEI. This CDR3 region has 14 residues. CDR3 protein: CASKLFGDTGELFF. DNA for the CDR3: TGTGCCAGCAAATTGTTCGGAGACACCGGGGAGCTGTTTTTT. Supplemented by reference TRBV2 and TRBJ2-2, the full variable domain reads EPEVTQTPSHQVTQMGQEVILRCVPISNHLYFYWYRQILGQKVEFLVSFYNNEISEKSEIFDDQFSVERPDGSNFTLKIRSTKLEDSAMYFCASKLFGDTGELFFGEGSRLTVL.